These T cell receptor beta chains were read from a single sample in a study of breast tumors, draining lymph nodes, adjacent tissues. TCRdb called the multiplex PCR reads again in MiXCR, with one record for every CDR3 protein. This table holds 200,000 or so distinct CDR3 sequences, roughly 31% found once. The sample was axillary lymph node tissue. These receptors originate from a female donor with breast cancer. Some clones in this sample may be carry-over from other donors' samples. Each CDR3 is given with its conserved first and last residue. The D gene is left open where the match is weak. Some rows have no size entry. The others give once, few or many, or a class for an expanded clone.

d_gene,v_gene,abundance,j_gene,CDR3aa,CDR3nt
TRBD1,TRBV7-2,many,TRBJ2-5,CASSSGTGQETQYF,TGTGCCAGCAGCTCAGGGACAGGACAAGAGACCCAGTACTTC
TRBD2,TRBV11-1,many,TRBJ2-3,CASSAGWGIRTSGDGVADTQYF,TGTGCCAGCAGCGCGGGATGGGGAATCAGGACTAGCGGGGATGGAGTAGCAGATACGCAGTATTTT
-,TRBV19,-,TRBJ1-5,CASRMSGVGQPQHF,TGTGCCAGTAGAATGTCAGGGGTGGGTCAGCCCCAGCATTTT
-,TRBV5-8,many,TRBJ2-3,CASSLDGGQLDTQYF,TGTGCCAGCAGCTTGGACGGCGGACAGCTCGATACGCAGTATTTT
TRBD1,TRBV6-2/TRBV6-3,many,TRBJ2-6,CASSRQGFSGANVLTF,TGTGCCAGCAGCCGACAGGGATTCTCTGGGGCCAACGTCCTGACTTTC
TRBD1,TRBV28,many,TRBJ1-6,CASSAGQGLNSPLHF,TGTGCCAGCAGTGCGGGACAGGGACTGAATTCACCCCTCCACTTT
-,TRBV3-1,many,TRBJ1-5,CASSQGYTPLNQPQHF,TGTGCCAGCAGCCAAGGGTACACACCACTAAATCAGCCCCAGCATTTT
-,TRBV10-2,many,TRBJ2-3,CASTGLLSSTDTQYF,TGCGCCAGCACCGGACTTCTCTCAAGCACAGATACGCAGTATTTT
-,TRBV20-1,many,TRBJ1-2,CSASTGNYGYTF,TGCAGTGCTAGCACAGGGAACTATGGCTACACCTTC
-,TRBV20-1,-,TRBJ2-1,CSARDFSGSHEQFF,TGCAGTGCTAGAGATTTTTCAGGCAGCCACGAGCAGTTCTTC
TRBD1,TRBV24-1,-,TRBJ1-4,CATSDPGTGRREKLFF,TGTGCCACCAGTGACCCTGGGACAGGAAGGAGAGAAAAACTGTTTTTT
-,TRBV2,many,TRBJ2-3,CASTQEGSSTDTQYF,TGTGCCAGCACCCAAGAGGGTTCTAGCACAGATACGCAGTATTTT
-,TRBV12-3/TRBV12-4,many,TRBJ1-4,CASSFQQFPGTPPRATNEKLFF,TGTGCCAGCAGTTTTCAGCAGTTCCCCGGGACCCCACCTAGGGCAACTAATGAAAAACTGTTTTTT
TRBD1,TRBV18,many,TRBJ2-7,CASSPGLGQGSSYEQYF,TGTGCCAGCTCACCTGGACTTGGACAGGGTAGCTCCTACGAGCAGTACTTC
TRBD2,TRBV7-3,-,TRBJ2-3,CASSYSGIEADTQYF,TGTGCCAGCAGCTATAGCGGGATAGAGGCAGATACGCAGTATTTT
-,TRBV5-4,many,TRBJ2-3,CASSLGGMGDTQYF,TGTGCCAGCAGCCTGGGGGGTATGGGAGATACGCAGTATTTT
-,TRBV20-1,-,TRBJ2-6,CSAPGTGAGGANVLTF,TGCAGTGCACCGGGGACGGGGGCAGGTGGGGCCAACGTCCTGACTTTC
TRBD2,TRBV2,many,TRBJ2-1,CASSSGLNNEQFF,TGTGCCAGCAGTTCGGGACTAAACAATGAGCAGTTCTTC
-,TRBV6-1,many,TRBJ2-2,CASRLGGNTGELFF,TGTGCCAGCAGGTTGGGGGGCAACACCGGGGAGCTGTTTTTT
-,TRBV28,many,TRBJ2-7,CASSKFRSGEQYF,TGTGCCAGCAGTAAATTCCGGTCGGGTGAGCAGTACTTC
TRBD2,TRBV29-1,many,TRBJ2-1,CSVEPSGSGASSYNEQFF,TGCAGCGTTGAACCCTCGGGTAGCGGGGCGAGCTCCTACAATGAGCAGTTCTTC
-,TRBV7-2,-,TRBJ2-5,CASSPDRQETQYF,TGTGCCAGCAGCCCAGACAGACAAGAGACCCAGTACTTC
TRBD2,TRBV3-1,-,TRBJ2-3,CASSQYIIAGGNTDTQYF,TGTGCCAGCAGCCAGTATATTATAGCGGGGGGGAACACAGATACGCAGTATTTT
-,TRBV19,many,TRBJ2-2,CASGLGTWELFF,TGTGCCAGTGGCTTAGGGACCTGGGAGCTGTTTTTT
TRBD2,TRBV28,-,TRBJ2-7,CASSRGGSAYEQYF,TGTGCCAGCAGCCGGGGGGGATCGGCTTACGAGCAGTACTTC
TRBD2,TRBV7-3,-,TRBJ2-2,CASSSLAGGPGELFF,TGTGCCAGCAGTTCACTAGCGGGAGGGCCCGGGGAGCTGTTTTTT
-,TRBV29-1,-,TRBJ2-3,CSADSRSITDTQYF,TGCAGCGCCGACAGCCGCTCAATTACAGATACGCAGTATTTT
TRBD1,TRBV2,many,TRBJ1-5,CASKLQGARNQPQHF,TGTGCCAGCAAATTACAGGGGGCCCGCAATCAGCCCCAGCATTTT
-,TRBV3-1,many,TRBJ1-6,CASRPDQGFSPLHF,TGTGCCAGCAGGCCAGACCAGGGGTTTTCACCCCTCCACTTT
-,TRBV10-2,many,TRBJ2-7,CASRTRMGEQYF,TGCGCCAGCAGAACAAGGATGGGGGAGCAGTACTTC
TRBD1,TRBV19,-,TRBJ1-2,CASSIAGTGGPIPYGYTF,TGTGCCAGTAGTATCGCCGGGACAGGGGGTCCCATCCCCTATGGCTACACCTTC
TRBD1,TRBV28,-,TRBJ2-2,CASSRDRVYPGELFF,TGTGCCAGCAGCCGGGACAGGGTATATCCCGGGGAGCTGTTTTTT
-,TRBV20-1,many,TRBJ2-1,CSARASDGSSYNEQFF,TGCAGTGCTAGAGCCTCGGACGGAAGCTCCTACAATGAGCAGTTCTTC
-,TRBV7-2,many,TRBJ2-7,CASSELRGGREQYF,TGTGCCAGCAGCGAACTAAGGGGAGGTCGCGAGCAGTACTTC
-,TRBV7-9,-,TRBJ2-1,CASSGTAYNEQFF,TGTGCCAGCAGCGGGACTGCCTACAATGAGCAGTTCTTC
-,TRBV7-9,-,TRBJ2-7,CASSLWVEGASYEQYF,TGTGCCAGCAGCTTATGGGTTGAGGGCGCCTCCTACGAGCAGTACTTC
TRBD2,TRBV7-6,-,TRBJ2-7,CASSLGGVTYEQYF,TGTGCCAGCAGCCTTGGGGGGGTGACCTACGAGCAGTACTTC
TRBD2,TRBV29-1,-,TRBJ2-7,CSVGDGGGEQYF,TGCAGCGTGGGGGACGGGGGAGGGGAGCAGTACTTC
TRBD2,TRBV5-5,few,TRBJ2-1,CASSPGRGGISYNGQFF,TGTGCCAGCAGCCCCGGCCGGGGGGGCATCTCCTACAATGGGCAGTTCTTC
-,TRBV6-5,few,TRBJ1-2,CASSSEGGNGYTF,TGTGCCAGCAGTTCGGAGGGGGGCAACGGCTACACCTTC
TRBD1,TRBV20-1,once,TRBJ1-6,CGARERTGYTSPLHF,TGCGGTGCTAGAGAACGGACAGGGTATACTTCACCCCTCCACTTT
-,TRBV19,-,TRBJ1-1,CASSRDYTTGLGTEAFF,TGTGCCAGTAGCAGGGACTATACTACAGGTCTAGGGACTGAAGCTTTCTTT
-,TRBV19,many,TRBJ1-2,CASSTQGYGYGYTF,TGTGCCAGTAGTACACAGGGTTATGGATATGGCTACACCTTC
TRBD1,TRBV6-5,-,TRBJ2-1,CASRHTGTGGNERFF,TGTGCCAGCAGACATACCGGGACAGGGGGGAATGAGCGGTTCTTC
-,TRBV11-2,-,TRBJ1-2,CTSSPRRDTYGYTF,TGTACCAGCAGCCCAAGACGGGACACCTATGGCTACACCTTC
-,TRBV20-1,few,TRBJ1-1,CSARLGAQGTEAFF,TGCAGTGCCAGACTGGGGGCCCAAGGCACTGAAGCTTTCTTT
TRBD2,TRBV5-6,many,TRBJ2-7,CASSLPGLAGASEQYF,TGTGCCAGCAGCTTGCCCGGACTAGCGGGAGCGAGCGAGCAGTACTTC
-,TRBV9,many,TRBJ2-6,CASSSETPGANVLTF,TGTGCCAGCAGCTCCGAGACCCCTGGGGCCAACGTCCTGACTTTC
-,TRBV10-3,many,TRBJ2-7,CASRAQGGVYEQYF,TGTGCCTCCAGGGCCCAGGGGGGAGTCTACGAGCAGTACTTC
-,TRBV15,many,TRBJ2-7,CATSAENSYEQYF,TGTGCCACCAGCGCCGAGAATTCCTACGAGCAGTACTTC
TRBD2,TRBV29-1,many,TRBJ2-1,CSVRTGTSGINEQFF,TGCAGCGTTCGCACCGGGACTAGCGGGATTAATGAGCAGTTCTTC
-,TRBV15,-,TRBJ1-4,CATSRVGQTLFF,TGTGCCACCAGCAGAGTCGGACAGACCCTGTTTTTT
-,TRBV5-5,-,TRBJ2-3,CASSGTVSLDTQYF,TGTGCCAGCAGCGGGACGGTCTCGTTAGATACGCAGTATTTT
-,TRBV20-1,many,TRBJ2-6,CSARRGNSGANVLTF,TGCAGTGCTAGGAGGGGGAACTCTGGGGCCAACGTCCTGACTTTC
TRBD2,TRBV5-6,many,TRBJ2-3,CASSLWRGGTDTQYF,TGTGCCAGCAGCTTGTGGCGGGGGGGCACAGATACGCAGTATTTT
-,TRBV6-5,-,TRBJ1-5,CASPPMGNQPQHF,TGTGCCAGCCCCCCTATGGGCAATCAGCCCCAGCATTTT
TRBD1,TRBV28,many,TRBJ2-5,CASSFWDRGGTQYF,TGTGCCAGCAGTTTTTGGGACAGGGGTGGGACCCAGTACTTC
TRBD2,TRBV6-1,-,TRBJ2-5,CASLRGGGQETQYF,TGTGCCAGTCTTCGGGGGGGCGGCCAAGAGACCCAGTACTTC
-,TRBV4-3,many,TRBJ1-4,CASSQSREVGEKLFF,TGCGCCAGCAGCCAAAGCAGGGAGGTGGGGGAAAAACTGTTTTTT